Below, 9 T cell receptor beta chains from the same sample are listed, as sequenced in a study of T cells in Graves' hyperthyroidism and ophthalmopathy. Regions amplified from RNA transcripts were the TCR beta CDR3 regions. The HTBI primer set drove a first-round RT-PCR of the TCR CDR3. TCRdb analysed the multiplex PCR reads with MiXCR anew, one entry per CDR3 protein. Altogether about 350,000 distinct CDR3 sequences are present, about a sixth being singletons, with the ten largest covering about 16%. The sample was blood. These receptors all come from a woman in her 40s with Graves' ophthalmopathy.

This clonotype was counted many times. An end of the junction differs from the germline gene, which may be a read error. The chain couples TRBV5-1 to TRBJ2-2; D remains unclear. The CDR3 is 14 residues long. The germline gives CDR1 SGHRS, CDR2 YFSETQ. CDR3 coding DNA: TGTGCCAGCAGCTTAGTCAGTGACACCGGGGAGCTGTTTTTT. It codes for CASSLVSDTGELFF.

This clonotype was seen ten or more times. The CDR3 sequence: CASSQDGASYGYTF. The CDR3 nucleotides are TGTGCCAGCAGTCAGGATGGGGCGAGCTATGGCTACACCTTC. The chain links TRBV6-5 to TRBJ1-2; maybe TRBD1 (5 bases). This CDR3 comprises 14 residues. V was pared by 5 bases and J by 4 bases, with 14 bases between. Germline V CDR1 and CDR2: MNHEY, SVGAGI.

This clonotype showed up many times. The chain has TRBV28 and TRBJ1-3; 9 bases map to TRBD1. CDR1 and CDR2 (germline): MDHEN, SYDVKM. The CDR3 consists of 17 residues. V was pared by 8 bases and J by 3 bases, with 14 bases of the junction left unmatched. CDR3 DNA sequence: TGTGCCAGCCATACAACCCAACAGGGGGCGGTTGGAAACACCATATATTTT. Amino acid sequence: CASHTTQQGAVGNTIYF.

This clonotype appeared many times. This chain links TRBV4-1 with TRBJ1-3; 7 nucleotides match TRBD1. CDR1 and CDR2 (germline): MGHRA, YSYEKL. Unmatched junction bases numbered 12, after V lost 3 bases and J lost 7 bases. This CDR3 has 16 residues. The CDR3 protein is CASSHPPRDRANTIYF. The CDR3 DNA reads as TGCGCCAGCAGCCATCCCCCTAGAGACAGGGCCAACACCATATATTTT.

At least ten counts were recorded for this clonotype. This chain joins TRBV6-1 and TRBJ2-7; 12 nucleotides match TRBD2. CDR1 is MNHNS and CDR2 is SASEGT in the germline V gene. This CDR3 is built from 19 residues. After removal of 0 bases from V and 3 bases from J, the junction contained 12 bases not matched to a gene. The CDR3 is CASSEAPWGTSGLVYEQYF. CDR3 DNA: TGTGCCAGCAGTGAAGCACCTTGGGGGACTAGCGGGTTGGTCTACGAGCAGTACTTC.

This clonotype was detected ten times or more. V usage is TRBV6-5 and J usage is TRBJ2-5; 7 bases agree with TRBD1. The CDR3 runs 13 residues. V shed 7 bases and J 5 bases; nucleotides not matched to a gene: 7. CDR1 and CDR2 from the germline V gene are MNHEY and SVGAGI. CDR3 loop: CASNNHRGETQYF. CDR3 sequence (DNA): TGTGCCAGCAACAACCACAGGGGCGAGACCCAGTACTTC.

In its sample, this clonotype was seen a few times. The chain combines TRBV7-2 with TRBJ2-7; TRBD1 agrees at 11 bases. The CDR3 sequence is 15 residues long. Germline CDR1 reads SGHTA; CDR2 reads FQGNSA. J lost 5 bases, V lost 4 bases, and 7 bases had no gene match. In DNA form, the CDR3 reads TGTGCCAGCAGCTCTCAGGGGACAGGGGGGGACGAGCAGTACTTC. As protein: CASSSQGTGGDEQYF. Combining the CDR3 with reference TRBV7-2 and TRBJ2-7 gives the whole variable domain GAGVSQSPSNKVTEKGKDVELRCDPISGHTALYWYRQSLGQGLEFLIYFQGNSAPDKSGLPSDRFSAERTGGSVSTLTIQRTQQEDSAVYLCASSSQGTGGDEQYFGPGTRLTVT.

The CDR3 DNA follows: TGCGCCAGCAGCACGGGCACAGACTACGAGCAGTACTTC. Protein: CASSTGTDYEQYF. J is TRBJ2-7 and V is TRBV4-1; D is unclear. Germline V gives CDR1 MGHRA, CDR2 YSYEKL. The CDR3 extends over 13 amino acids. V was cut by 5 bases and J by 3 bases, with 11 bases left in between.

Turning to this clonotype: The junction does not match germline at one end; this may be a read error. This chain links TRBV5-6 with TRBJ2-5, with D perhaps matching TRBD1 or TRBD2 (6 bases each). The CDR3 has 14 residues. Germline CDR1 and CDR2: SGHDT and YYEEEE. CDR3 coding DNA: TGTGCCAGCAGGTCCCAGGGGACTTTGGAGACTCAGTACTTC. Residues: CASRSQGTLETQYF.